This is a list of T cell receptor beta chains from one sample in a study of cytomegalovirus exposure and HLA in healthy donors. Profiled with immunoSEQ multiplex PCR; TCRdb holds only in-frame clones, not every one. The sample has roughly 150,000 clones; about 81% are singletons. The sample taken for sequencing was PBMCs. The source of these receptors is a girl aged 10-17 years in good health and CMV-seropositive. Each CDR3 is given with its conserved first and last residue. A D gene is named only where the DNA matches it firmly. Not every row has a clone size; where given, it reads once, few, many or a size class.

CDR3 DNA: TGTGCCAGCAGCCTGACAGGGGGGCGATATGGCTACACCTTC
CDR3 protein: CASSLTGGRYGYTF
clone size: -
D gene: TRBD1
V gene: TRBV16
CDR3 length: 14
J gene: TRBJ1-2

CDR3 DNA: TGTGCCTGGAGTCTCACAGGGGACGAGCAGTACTTC
CDR3 protein: CAWSLTGDEQYF
clone size: -
D gene: TRBD1
V gene: TRBV30
CDR3 length: 12
J gene: TRBJ2-7

CDR3 DNA: TGTGCCAGCAGTTACAGGGGGCGCACAGATACGCAGTATTTT
CDR3 protein: CASSYRGRTDTQYF
clone size: -
D gene: TRBD1
V gene: TRBV28
CDR3 length: 14
J gene: TRBJ2-3

CDR3 DNA: TGCAGCGTTGAACGCGGATTTGGGGAAAAACTGTTTTTT
CDR3 protein: CSVERGFGEKLFF
clone size: -
D gene: -
V gene: TRBV29-1
CDR3 length: 13
J gene: TRBJ1-4

CDR3 DNA: TGTGCCAGCAGTGCTCAGGGGGAGCTTCGCTCCTACGAGCAGTACTTC
CDR3 protein: CASSAQGELRSYEQYF
clone size: -
D gene: TRBD1
V gene: TRBV27
CDR3 length: 16
J gene: TRBJ2-7

CDR3 DNA: TGTGCCAGCAGCTCGGAGGGGAGGTCCACTGAAGCTTTCTTT
CDR3 protein: CASSSEGRSTEAFF
clone size: -
D gene: -
V gene: TRBV5-8
CDR3 length: 14
J gene: TRBJ1-1

CDR3 DNA: TGTGCCAGCAGCTTAAGAACAGTCGTCGGCACAGATACGCAGTATTTT
CDR3 protein: CASSLRTVVGTDTQYF
clone size: -
D gene: -
V gene: TRBV11-3
CDR3 length: 16
J gene: TRBJ2-3

CDR3 DNA: TGTGCCATCAGTGTCACAGGGGGCCGGGAGACCCAGTACTTC
CDR3 protein: CAISVTGGRETQYF
clone size: -
D gene: TRBD1
V gene: TRBV10-3
CDR3 length: 14
J gene: TRBJ2-5

CDR3 DNA: TGTGCCAGCAGCCAAACTGGAGGACGAACCTACGAGCAGTACTTC
CDR3 protein: CASSQTGGRTYEQYF
clone size: -
D gene: -
V gene: TRBV14
CDR3 length: 15
J gene: TRBJ2-7

CDR3 DNA: TGTGCCAGCAGCCAAGGGCAGGAGAACACTGAAGCTTTCTTT
CDR3 protein: CASSQGQENTEAFF
clone size: -
D gene: -
V gene: TRBV14
CDR3 length: 14
J gene: TRBJ1-1

CDR3 DNA: TGTGCCAGCAGCAGCCCTCTGGGGGAGGTATCCTACGAGCAGTACTTC
CDR3 protein: CASSSPLGEVSYEQYF
clone size: -
D gene: -
V gene: TRBV7-6
CDR3 length: 16
J gene: TRBJ2-7

CDR3 DNA: TGTGCCAGCAGCTGGGACAGGACTTATCCGGGCGAGCAGTACTTC
CDR3 protein: CASSWDRTYPGEQYF
clone size: few
D gene: TRBD1
V gene: TRBV7-2
CDR3 length: 15
J gene: TRBJ2-7

CDR3 DNA: TGCGCCAGCAGCCACGGTATTTGGCAGGGGAGCACAGATACGCAGTATTTT
CDR3 protein: CASSHGIWQGSTDTQYF
clone size: -
D gene: -
V gene: TRBV4-1
CDR3 length: 17
J gene: TRBJ2-3

CDR3 DNA: TGTGCCAGCAGCGTAACCGGGACTAGCACCTACAATGAGCAGTTCTTC
CDR3 protein: CASSVTGTSTYNEQFF
clone size: -
D gene: TRBD2
V gene: TRBV9
CDR3 length: 16
J gene: TRBJ2-1

CDR3 DNA: TGTGCCAGCAGCCGGGGGGGCCAAGAGACCCAGTACTTC
CDR3 protein: CASSRGGQETQYF
clone size: -
D gene: TRBD2
V gene: TRBV14
CDR3 length: 13
J gene: TRBJ2-5

CDR3 DNA: TGTGCCTGGAATACGAGTGCCCCACATAGCGGAGAGACCCAGTACTTC
CDR3 protein: CAWNTSAPHSGETQYF
clone size: -
D gene: -
V gene: TRBV30
CDR3 length: 16
J gene: TRBJ2-5

CDR3 DNA: TGCGCCAGCAGCCAAGATCGCGCGGGGCCCCACAATGAGCAGTTCTTC
CDR3 protein: CASSQDRAGPHNEQFF
clone size: -
D gene: -
V gene: TRBV4-3
CDR3 length: 16
J gene: TRBJ2-1

CDR3 DNA: TGTGCCAGCAAGAGACGGGAGACAGATACGCAGTATTTT
CDR3 protein: CASKRRETDTQYF
clone size: -
D gene: -
V gene: TRBV28
CDR3 length: 13
J gene: TRBJ2-3

CDR3 DNA: TGTGCCAGCAGCCCAATCTCTGGAAACACCATATATTTT
CDR3 protein: CASSPISGNTIYF
clone size: -
D gene: -
V gene: TRBV5-6
CDR3 length: 13
J gene: TRBJ1-3

CDR3 DNA: TGTGCCTGGAGTCCGGGCTATGGCTACACCTTC
CDR3 protein: CAWSPGYGYTF
clone size: -
D gene: -
V gene: TRBV30
CDR3 length: 11
J gene: TRBJ1-2

CDR3 DNA: TGTGCCAGCAGCTTCGGGACAGGGTCATCCGATACGCAGTATTTT
CDR3 protein: CASSFGTGSSDTQYF
clone size: -
D gene: TRBD1
V gene: TRBV5-6
CDR3 length: 15
J gene: TRBJ2-3

CDR3 DNA: TGTGCCAGCAGTTCCCCGACAGGACTCTATGGCTACACCTTC
CDR3 protein: CASSSPTGLYGYTF
clone size: -
D gene: -
V gene: TRBV28
CDR3 length: 14
J gene: TRBJ1-2

CDR3 DNA: TGCAGCGTGGCCGGGACAGATTACCTCCCCTACGAGCAGTACTTC
CDR3 protein: CSVAGTDYLPYEQYF
clone size: -
D gene: TRBD1
V gene: TRBV29-1
CDR3 length: 15
J gene: TRBJ2-7

CDR3 DNA: TGTGCCAGCAGTTACAGGATTCGCGGCGAGCCCCAGCATTTT
CDR3 protein: CASSYRIRGEPQHF
clone size: -
D gene: -
V gene: TRBV6-5
CDR3 length: 14
J gene: TRBJ1-5

CDR3 DNA: TGTGCCTGGAGTCACGGGGAGGGTCAGCAGTACTTC
CDR3 protein: CAWSHGEGQQYF
clone size: -
D gene: TRBD2
V gene: TRBV30
CDR3 length: 12
J gene: TRBJ2-7

CDR3 DNA: TGTGCCATCACCACGGACAGTTTGGGCTATGGCTACACCTTC
CDR3 protein: CAITTDSLGYGYTF
clone size: -
D gene: -
V gene: TRBV10-3
CDR3 length: 14
J gene: TRBJ1-2

CDR3 DNA: TGTGCCAGCAGAAGCGGGGGGGCCACAGATACGCAGTATTTT
CDR3 protein: CASRSGGATDTQYF
clone size: -
D gene: TRBD2
V gene: TRBV6-5
CDR3 length: 14
J gene: TRBJ2-3

CDR3 DNA: TGTGCCAGCAGCACCGTAGACATCACAACTAATGAAAAACTGTTTTTT
CDR3 protein: CASSTVDITTNEKLFF
clone size: -
D gene: -
V gene: TRBV5-5
CDR3 length: 16
J gene: TRBJ1-4

CDR3 DNA: TGCGCCAGCAGCTCGAAGACAGCGAACACTGAAGCTTTCTTT
CDR3 protein: CASSSKTANTEAFF
clone size: once
D gene: -
V gene: TRBV5-1
CDR3 length: 14
J gene: TRBJ1-1

CDR3 DNA: TGCGCCAGCAGCAAGGGTGTGACAGGCTTAAACACTGAAGCTTTCTTT
CDR3 protein: CASSKGVTGLNTEAFF
clone size: -
D gene: -
V gene: TRBV5-1
CDR3 length: 16
J gene: TRBJ1-1

CDR3 DNA: TGTGCCAGCAGTTGGAGAACAGGGGGGGGCAATCAGCCCCAGCATTTT
CDR3 protein: CASSWRTGGGNQPQHF
clone size: -
D gene: TRBD1
V gene: TRBV28
CDR3 length: 16
J gene: TRBJ1-5

CDR3 DNA: TGCGCCAGCAGCCAAGATGTGTGGCCCACCACAGATACGCAGTATTTT
CDR3 protein: CASSQDVWPTTDTQYF
clone size: -
D gene: -
V gene: TRBV4-3
CDR3 length: 16
J gene: TRBJ2-3

CDR3 DNA: TGTGCCAGCAGCTTAGTCGGGGGTTCGGGTGGCTACACCTTC
CDR3 protein: CASSLVGGSGGYTF
clone size: -
D gene: -
V gene: TRBV7-2
CDR3 length: 14
J gene: TRBJ1-2

CDR3 DNA: TGTGCCAGCAGTTTTCGGAACTATGGCTACACCTTC
CDR3 protein: CASSFRNYGYTF
clone size: -
D gene: -
V gene: TRBV28
CDR3 length: 12
J gene: TRBJ1-2

CDR3 DNA: TGTGCCAGCAGCTTAGATTCGTCGGGGGGACGGCAGCCCCAGCATTTT
CDR3 protein: CASSLDSSGGRQPQHF
clone size: -
D gene: -
V gene: TRBV7-8
CDR3 length: 16
J gene: TRBJ1-5

CDR3 DNA: TGCGCCAGCAGTGCCGGGGGGAGCTCCTACGAGCAGTACTTC
CDR3 protein: CASSAGGSSYEQYF
clone size: -
D gene: TRBD2
V gene: TRBV5-1
CDR3 length: 14
J gene: TRBJ2-7

CDR3 DNA: TGTGCCGTTAAACAGGCGGGAGGCAATCAGCCCCAGCATTTT
CDR3 protein: CAVKQAGGNQPQHF
clone size: -
D gene: -
V gene: TRBV10-3
CDR3 length: 14
J gene: TRBJ1-5

CDR3 DNA: TGTGCCTGGAGTGCGGACAGTTACGAGCAGTACTTC
CDR3 protein: CAWSADSYEQYF
clone size: few
D gene: -
V gene: TRBV30
CDR3 length: 12
J gene: TRBJ2-7

CDR3 DNA: TGTGCCAGTAGTGCCATACTTTCCTACGAGCAGTACTTC
CDR3 protein: CASSAILSYEQYF
clone size: -
D gene: -
V gene: TRBV19
CDR3 length: 13
J gene: TRBJ2-7

CDR3 DNA: TGTGCCAGCAGCGCTAGCGGGAGGATCGCTGAGCAGTTCTTC
CDR3 protein: CASSASGRIAEQFF
clone size: -
D gene: TRBD2
V gene: TRBV7-9
CDR3 length: 14
J gene: TRBJ2-1

CDR3 DNA: TGTGCCAGCAGTGGCGGCAGGGGGGACTACAATGAGCAGTTCTTC
CDR3 protein: CASSGGRGDYNEQFF
clone size: -
D gene: -
V gene: TRBV6-4
CDR3 length: 15
J gene: TRBJ2-1